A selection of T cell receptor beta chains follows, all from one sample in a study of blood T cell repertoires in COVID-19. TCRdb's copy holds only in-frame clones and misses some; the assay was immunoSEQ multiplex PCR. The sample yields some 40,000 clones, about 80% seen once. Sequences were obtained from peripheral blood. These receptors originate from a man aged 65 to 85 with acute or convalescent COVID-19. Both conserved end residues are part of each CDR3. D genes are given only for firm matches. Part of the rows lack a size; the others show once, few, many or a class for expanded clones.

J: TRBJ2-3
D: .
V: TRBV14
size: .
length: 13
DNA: TGTGCCAGCAGCCCCGGGAGTGCAGATACGCAGTATTTT
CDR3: CASSPGSADTQYF

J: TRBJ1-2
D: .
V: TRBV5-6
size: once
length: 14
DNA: TGTGCCAGCAGCGGGCAATCGGGCGGGCCAAACTACACCTTC
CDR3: CASSGQSGGPNYTF

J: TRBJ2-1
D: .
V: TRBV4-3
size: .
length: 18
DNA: TGCGCCAGCAGCCAAGGGGGCGGGGCGGGAAGGAACTACAATGAGCAGTTCTTC
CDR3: CASSQGGGAGRNYNEQFF

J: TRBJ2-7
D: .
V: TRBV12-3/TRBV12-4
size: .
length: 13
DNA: TGTGCCAGCAGGATCGGACAGTACGACGAGCAGTACTTC
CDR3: CASRIGQYDEQYF

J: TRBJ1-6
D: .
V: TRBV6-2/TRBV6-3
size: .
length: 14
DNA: TGTGCCAGCAGTTACGGGGAGGGATCCTCACCCCTCCACTTT
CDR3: CASSYGEGSSPLHF

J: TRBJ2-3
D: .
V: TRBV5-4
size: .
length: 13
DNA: TGTGCCTATGGAGTAGATCACACAGATACGCAGTATTTT
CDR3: CAYGVDHTDTQYF

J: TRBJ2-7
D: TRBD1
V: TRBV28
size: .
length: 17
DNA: TGTGCCAGCAGTTTCAGTTTTAAGGGGACAGGGGACTACGAGCAGTACTTC
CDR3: CASSFSFKGTGDYEQYF

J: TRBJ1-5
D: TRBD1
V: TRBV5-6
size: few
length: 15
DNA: TGTGCCAGCAGCAGGCAACCAGGGGGCGTTCAGCCCCAGCATTTT
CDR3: CASSRQPGGVQPQHF

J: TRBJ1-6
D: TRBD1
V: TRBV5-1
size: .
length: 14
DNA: TGCGCCAGCAGCACAGGGGGTAAACCTTCACCCCTCCACTTT
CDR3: CASSTGGKPSPLHF

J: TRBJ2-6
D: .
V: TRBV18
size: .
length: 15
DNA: TGTGCCAGTAAGTCGGGTAGCTCTGGGGCCAACGTCCTGACTTTC
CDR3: CASKSGSSGANVLTF

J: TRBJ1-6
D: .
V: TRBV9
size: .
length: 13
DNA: TGTGCCAGCAGCGGGATCGGAGGTTCACCCCTCCACTTT
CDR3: CASSGIGGSPLHF

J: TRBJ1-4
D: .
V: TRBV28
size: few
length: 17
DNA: TGTGCCAGCAGTTTATTGGGCCCGACAGCAACTAATGAAAAACTGTTTTTT
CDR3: CASSLLGPTATNEKLFF

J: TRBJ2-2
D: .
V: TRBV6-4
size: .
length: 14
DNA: TGTGCCAGCGGTCGGGGACATAACACCGGGGAGCTGTTTTTT
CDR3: CASGRGHNTGELFF

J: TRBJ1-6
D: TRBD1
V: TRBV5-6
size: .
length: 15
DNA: TGTGCCAGCAGCTTCCGGGACAGCTATAATTCACCCCTCCACTTT
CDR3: CASSFRDSYNSPLHF

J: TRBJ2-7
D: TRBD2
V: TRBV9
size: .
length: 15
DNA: TGTGCCAGCAGCTATGGGAGACTAGCGGACTACGAGCAGTACTTC
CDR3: CASSYGRLADYEQYF

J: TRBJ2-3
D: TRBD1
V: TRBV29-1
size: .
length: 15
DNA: TGCAGCGTTGAACTGACAGGGCTGGGCACAGATACGCAGTATTTT
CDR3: CSVELTGLGTDTQYF

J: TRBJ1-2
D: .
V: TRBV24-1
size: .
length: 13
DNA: TGTGCCACCAGGGACTCAGGGGACTATGGCTACACCTTC
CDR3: CATRDSGDYGYTF

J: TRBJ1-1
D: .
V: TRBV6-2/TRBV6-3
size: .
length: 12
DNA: TGTGCCAGCAGTTACCAGGGGTGGGAAGCTTTCTTT
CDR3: CASSYQGWEAFF

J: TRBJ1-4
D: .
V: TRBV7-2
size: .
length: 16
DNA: TGTGCCAGCAGCTTAGTTGCGGGACGGTCTAATGAAAAACTGTTTTTT
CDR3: CASSLVAGRSNEKLFF

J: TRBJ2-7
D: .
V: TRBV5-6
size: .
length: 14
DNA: TGTGCCAGCAGCTCTAGGGGCAGCTCCTACGAGCAGTACTTC
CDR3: CASSSRGSSYEQYF

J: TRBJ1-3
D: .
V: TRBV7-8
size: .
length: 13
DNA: TGTGCCAGCAGTGGACAAACCAGAAACACCATATATTTT
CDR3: CASSGQTRNTIYF

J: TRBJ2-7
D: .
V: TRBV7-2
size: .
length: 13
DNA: TGTGCCAGCAGCTTAGGACTTTACTACGAGCAGTACTTC
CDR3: CASSLGLYYEQYF